This TCR beta chain is from a study of siplizumab effects on memory and regulatory T cells. Each sample contributed about 10^5 TCR templates to the assay. Data came from immunoSEQ multiplex PCR; TCRdb stores just in-frame clones and leaves some out. The sample yields roughly 93,000 clones, just under 95% seen once. As regards this clone: Its antigen is still unknown.

Broader study findings: Whether the proliferating Tregs (from siplizumab cultures) were suppressive was not confirmed. Proliferating clones, CD4+ or CD8+, lacked an assignable naive or memory phenotype in roughly 75-96% of cases.

V was clipped by 5 bases and J by 8 bases; unmatched bases: 12. The CDR3 contains 15 residues. Germline V gene sequence: CDR1 MDHEN, CDR2 SYDVKM. The specimen was non-Treg CD4+ T cells sorted from blood. This TCR was sampled from a human donor in good health. This rearrangement joins TRBV28 to TRBJ1-2; 9 positions agree with TRBD1. The CDR3 sequence: CASSPDLQGAKGYTF. The CDR3 DNA sequence: TGTGCCAGCAGTCCCGACCTACAGGGGGCGAAGGGCTACACCTTC.